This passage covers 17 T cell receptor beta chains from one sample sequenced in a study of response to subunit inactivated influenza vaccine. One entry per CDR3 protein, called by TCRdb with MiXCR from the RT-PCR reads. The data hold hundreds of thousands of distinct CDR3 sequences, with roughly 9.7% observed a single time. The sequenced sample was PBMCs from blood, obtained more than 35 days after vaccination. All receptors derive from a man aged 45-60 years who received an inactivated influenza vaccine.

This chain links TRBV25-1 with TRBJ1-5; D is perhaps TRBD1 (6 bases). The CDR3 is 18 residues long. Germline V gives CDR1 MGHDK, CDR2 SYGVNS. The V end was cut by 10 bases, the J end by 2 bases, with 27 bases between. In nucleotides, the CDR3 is TGTGCCACCAATGTCCGGGACATTTGTTTCGGGGGCAATCAGCCCCAGCATTTT. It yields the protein CATNVRDICFGGNQPQHF.

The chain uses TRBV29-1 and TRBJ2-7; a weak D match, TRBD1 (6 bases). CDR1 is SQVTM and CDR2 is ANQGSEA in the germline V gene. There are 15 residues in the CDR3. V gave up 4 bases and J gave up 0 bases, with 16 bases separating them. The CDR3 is CSVVIYRAGSYEQYF. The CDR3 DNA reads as TGCAGCGTTGTAATTTACAGGGCTGGCTCCTACGAGCAGTACTTC.

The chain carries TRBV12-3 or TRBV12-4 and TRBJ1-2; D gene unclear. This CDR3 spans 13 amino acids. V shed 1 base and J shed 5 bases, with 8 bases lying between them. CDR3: CASSLVGTYGYTF. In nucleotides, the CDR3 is TGTGCCAGCAGTTTAGTGGGTACTTATGGCTACACCTTC.

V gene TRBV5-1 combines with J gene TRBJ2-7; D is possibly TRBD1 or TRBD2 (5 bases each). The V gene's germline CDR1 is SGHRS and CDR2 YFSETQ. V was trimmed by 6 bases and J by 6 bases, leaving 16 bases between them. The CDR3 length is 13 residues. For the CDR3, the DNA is TGCGCCAGCACAGGGCATACGAGGGGCGAGCAGTACTTC. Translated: CASTGHTRGEQYF.

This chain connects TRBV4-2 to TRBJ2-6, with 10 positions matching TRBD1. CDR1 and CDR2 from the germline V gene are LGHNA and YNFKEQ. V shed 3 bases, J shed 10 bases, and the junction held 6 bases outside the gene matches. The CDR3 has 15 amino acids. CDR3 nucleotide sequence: TGTGCCAGCAGCCAGGACAGGGGGGGAGCTAACGTCCTGACTTTC. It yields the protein CASSQDRGGANVLTF.

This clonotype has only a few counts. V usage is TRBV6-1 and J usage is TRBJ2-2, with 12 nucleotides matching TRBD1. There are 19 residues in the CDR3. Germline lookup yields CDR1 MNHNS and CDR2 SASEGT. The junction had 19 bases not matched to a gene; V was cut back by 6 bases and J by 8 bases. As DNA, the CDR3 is TGTGCCAGCAGCTCTCCAGCCTACCGGGACAGGGGGCTGATGGGGGAGCTGTTTTTT. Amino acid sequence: CASSSPAYRDRGLMGELFF.

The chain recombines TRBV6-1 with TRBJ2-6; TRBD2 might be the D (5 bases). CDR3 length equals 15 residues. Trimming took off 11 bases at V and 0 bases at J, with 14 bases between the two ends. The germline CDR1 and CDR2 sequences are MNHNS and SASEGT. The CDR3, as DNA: TGTGCCTCGAGGCGGGCCCTCTCTGGGGCCAACGTCCTGACTTTC. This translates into CASRRALSGANVLTF.

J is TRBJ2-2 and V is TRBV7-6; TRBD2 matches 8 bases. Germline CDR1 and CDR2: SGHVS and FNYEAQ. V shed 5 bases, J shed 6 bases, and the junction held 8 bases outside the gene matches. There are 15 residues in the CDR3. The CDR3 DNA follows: TGTGCCAGCAGCCCCGAGGTAGCGGGGCCCGGGGAGCTGTTTTTT. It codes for CASSPEVAGPGELFF.

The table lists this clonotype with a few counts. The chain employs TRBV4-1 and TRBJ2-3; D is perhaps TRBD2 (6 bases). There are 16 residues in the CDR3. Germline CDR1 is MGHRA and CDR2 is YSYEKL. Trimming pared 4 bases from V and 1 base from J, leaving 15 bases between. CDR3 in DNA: TGCGCCAGCAGCCCACACCAGGGCGGGGGCACAGATACGCAGTATTTT. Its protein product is CASSPHQGGGTDTQYF.

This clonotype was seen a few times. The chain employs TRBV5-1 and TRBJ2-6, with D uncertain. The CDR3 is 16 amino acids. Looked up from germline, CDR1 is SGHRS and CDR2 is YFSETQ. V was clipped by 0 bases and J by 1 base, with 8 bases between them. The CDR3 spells CASSLVGTSGANVLTF. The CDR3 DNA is TGCGCCAGCAGCTTGGTAGGAACGTCTGGGGCCAACGTCCTGACTTTC.

CDR3 nucleotide sequence: TGTGCCAGCAGCCTAGGGGGCCCCACCACAGATACGCAGTATTTT. Its translation: CASSLGGPTTDTQYF. The chain couples TRBV12-3 or TRBV12-4 to TRBJ2-3; 7 bases are shared with TRBD1. This CDR3 is built from 15 residues. V was pared by 6 bases and J by 2 bases, with 8 bases of the junction left unmatched.

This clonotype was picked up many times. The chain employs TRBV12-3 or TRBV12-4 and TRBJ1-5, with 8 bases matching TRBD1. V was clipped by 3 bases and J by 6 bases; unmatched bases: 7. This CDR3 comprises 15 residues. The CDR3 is CASSFGQGAFQPQHF. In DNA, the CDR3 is TGTGCCAGCAGTTTCGGGCAGGGGGCCTTTCAGCCCCAGCATTTT.

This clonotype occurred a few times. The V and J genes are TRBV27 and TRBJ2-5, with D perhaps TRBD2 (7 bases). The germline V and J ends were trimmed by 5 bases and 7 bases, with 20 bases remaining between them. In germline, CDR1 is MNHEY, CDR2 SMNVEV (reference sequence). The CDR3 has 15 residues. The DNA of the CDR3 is TGTGCCAGCAGTACTAGGGGGGGAGGGTCGGGGACCCAGTACTTC. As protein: CASSTRGGGSGTQYF.

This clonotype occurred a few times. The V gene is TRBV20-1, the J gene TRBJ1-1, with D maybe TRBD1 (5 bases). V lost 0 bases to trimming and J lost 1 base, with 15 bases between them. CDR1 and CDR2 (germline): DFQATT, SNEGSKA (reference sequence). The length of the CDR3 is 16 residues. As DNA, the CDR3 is TGCAGTGCTAGAGACCCGGCGGGACGGCCGAACACTGAAGCTTTCTTT. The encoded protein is CSARDPAGRPNTEAFF.

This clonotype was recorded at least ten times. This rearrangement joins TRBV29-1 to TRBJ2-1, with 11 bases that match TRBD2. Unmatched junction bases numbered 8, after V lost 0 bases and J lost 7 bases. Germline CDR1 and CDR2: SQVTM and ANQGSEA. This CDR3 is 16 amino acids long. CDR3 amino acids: CSVEDPGTSGENEQFF. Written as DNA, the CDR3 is TGCAGCGTTGAAGATCCCGGGACTAGCGGCGAGAATGAGCAGTTCTTC.

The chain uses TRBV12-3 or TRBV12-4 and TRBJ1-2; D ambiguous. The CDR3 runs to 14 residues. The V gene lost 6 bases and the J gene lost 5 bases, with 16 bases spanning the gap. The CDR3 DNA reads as TGTGCCAGCAGGCAGTCGGCTTATTTATATGGCTACACCTTC. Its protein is CASRQSAYLYGYTF.

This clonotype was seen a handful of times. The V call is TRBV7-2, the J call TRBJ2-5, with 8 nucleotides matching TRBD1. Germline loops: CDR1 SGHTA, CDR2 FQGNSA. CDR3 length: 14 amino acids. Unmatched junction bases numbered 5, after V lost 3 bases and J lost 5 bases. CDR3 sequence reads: CASSFDRGGETQYF. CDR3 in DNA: TGTGCCAGCAGCTTTGACAGGGGTGGGGAGACCCAGTACTTC. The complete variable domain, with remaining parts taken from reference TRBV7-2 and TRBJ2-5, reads GAGVSQSPSNKVTEKGKDVELRCDPISGHTALYWYRQSLGQGLEFLIYFQGNSAPDKSGLPSDRFSAERTGGSVSTLTIQRTQQEDSAVYLCASSFDRGGETQYFGPGTRLLVL.